These 20 T cell receptor beta chains originate from one sample sequenced in a study of technical replicates of blood from a few donors. Assay: immunoSEQ multiplex PCR; the TCRdb copy retains only in-frame clones and omits some. The sample consists of about 70,000 clones, about 96% of them appearing once. Sequencing used T cells isolated from PBMCs. The source of these receptors is a human donor in good health.

In its sample, this clone was seen once. The chain joins TRBV29-1 to TRBJ1-1; D is unclear. Trimming removed 3 bases at V and 4 bases at J, with 15 bases between. Germline V gene lookup returns CDR1 SQVTM and CDR2 ANQGSEA. The CDR3 covers 14 residues. For the CDR3, the DNA is TGCAGCGTTGATTTGTCCCGGGTCGGCACTGAAGCTTTCTTT. It specifies CSVDLSRVGTEAFF.

The chain couples TRBV10-2 to TRBJ2-1; D might be TRBD1 (5 bases). The V and J ends lost 0 bases and 9 bases respectively, with 12 bases between them. The CDR3 is 14 amino acids. The germline gives CDR1 WSHSY, CDR2 SAAADI. Here the CDR3 DNA reads TGCGCCAGCAGTGAGTCGGGGCAGGGCGGTGAGCAGTTCTTC. Protein: CASSESGQGGEQFF.

This clone was detected once. The chain recombines TRBV2 with TRBJ1-1, with D hard to call. Germline-derived CDR1 and CDR2 are SNHLY and FYNNEI. Between the trimmed V and J ends, which lost 5 bases and 0 bases, there was a span of 7 bases. CDR3 length equals 13 residues. DNA of the CDR3: TGTGCCAGCAGTATTACAGTGAACACTGAAGCTTTCTTT. It codes for CASSITVNTEAFF.

The CDR3 nucleotides read TGTGCCAGCAGCTTAGCGGGACAGCGACCGTTTGTGGAGACCCAGTACTTC. This sequence encodes CASSLAGQRPFVETQYF. V and J are TRBV7-9 and TRBJ2-5, with 7 bases identical to TRBD1. This CDR3 has 17 residues. Germline values: CDR1 SEHNR, CDR2 FQNEAQ (reference sequence). The V segment lost 0 bases and the J segment 5 bases; nucleotides outside the gene matches: 12.

This clone was found once. The chain joins TRBV5-6 to TRBJ1-5; D uncertain. The CDR3 is 16 amino acids. Germline V gene data show CDR1 as SGHDT and CDR2 as YYEEEE. V lost 0 bases, J lost 4 bases, and 14 bases lay in between. This CDR3 reads CASSLGEGYQNQPQHF. In DNA form, the CDR3 reads TGTGCCAGCAGCTTGGGGGAGGGCTACCAGAATCAGCCCCAGCATTTT.

V is TRBV5-1 and J is TRBJ2-5, with 12 bases matching TRBD2. Per the germline V gene, CDR1 is SGHRS and CDR2 is YFSETQ. After removal of 1 base from V and 5 bases from J, the junction contained 3 bases not matched to a gene. The CDR3 has 15 amino acids. Here the CDR3 DNA reads TGCGCCAGCAGCTTGCTAGCGGGGGGGCAGGAGACCCAGTACTTC. Translating gives CASSLLAGGQETQYF. The full variable domain, in which reference TRBV5-1 and TRBJ2-5 provide the parts outside the CDR3, is KAGVTQTPRYLIKTRGQQVTLSCSPISGHRSVSWYQQTPGQGLQFLFEYFSETQRNKGNFPGRFSGRQFSNSRSEMNVSTLELGDSALYLCASSLLAGGQETQYFGPGTRLLVL.

The J gene is TRBJ2-3, the V gene TRBV5-4; 7 nucleotides agree with TRBD2. The J segment lost 5 bases and the V segment lost 0 bases, leaving 6 bases of the junction unmatched. The CDR3 is 15 amino acids. The germline gives CDR1 SGHNT, CDR2 YYREEE (reference sequence). The CDR3 is CASSLEREAGDTQYF. The CDR3 DNA reads TGTGCCAGCAGCTTGGAACGGGAGGCGGGAGATACGCAGTATTTT.

The gene calls are TRBV4-1 and TRBJ2-5; TRBD2 matches 10 bases. The CDR3 contains 16 residues. The trim removed 5 bases at V and 1 base at J, leaving 7 bases unmatched. Germline CDR1 is MGHRA and CDR2 is YSYEKL. The CDR3 loop is CASSNGAGGIQETQYF. The CDR3 region has the DNA TGCGCCAGCAGCAATGGAGCGGGAGGGATCCAAGAGACCCAGTACTTC.

This clone was observed once. The chain joins TRBV9 to TRBJ1-5, with 7 positions matching TRBD1. This CDR3 comprises 14 residues. After removal of 5 bases from V and 3 bases from J, the junction contained 5 bases not matched to a gene. Germline V gene sequence: CDR1 SGDLS, CDR2 YYNGEE. The CDR3 loop is CASRQGQVNQPQHF. CDR3 coding DNA: TGTGCCAGCAGGCAAGGACAGGTCAATCAGCCCCAGCATTTT.

The chain links TRBV2 to TRBJ1-2; TRBD1 matches at 8 bases. V shed 5 bases and J 7 bases; nucleotides not matched to a gene: 9. Germline CDR1 SNHLY, CDR2 FYNNEI. The length of the CDR3 is 14 residues. The CDR3 spells CASSPHDRGSGYTF. CDR3 nucleotides: TGTGCCAGCAGTCCACACGACAGGGGATCTGGCTACACCTTC.

This rearrangement joins TRBV5-1 to TRBJ1-3, with TRBD1 identical over 9 bases. Germline assignment: CDR1 SGHRS and CDR2 YFSETQ. The CDR3 is 16 residues long. Unmatched junction bases numbered 7, after V lost 6 bases and J lost 0 bases. The DNA of the CDR3 is TGCGCCAGCACCCCGACAGGGGGATTCTCTGGAAACACCATATATTTT. Its protein product is CASTPTGGFSGNTIYF. Together with reference TRBV5-1 and TRBJ1-3, the CDR3 gives the full variable domain: KAGVTQTPRYLIKTRGQQVTLSCSPISGHRSVSWYQQTPGQGLQFLFEYFSETQRNKGNFPGRFSGRQFSNSRSEMNVSTLELGDSALYLCASTPTGGFSGNTIYFGEGSWLTVV.

The chain employs TRBV5-4 and TRBJ2-2; 7 bases fit TRBD1. Germline CDR1 and CDR2: SGHNT and YYREEE (reference sequence). Germline trimming cut 3 bases from V and 0 bases from J; bases unmatched to any gene: 2. This CDR3 spans 15 amino acids. The CDR3 nucleotides are TGTGCCAGCAGCTCCGGGACAGCGAACACCGGGGAGCTGTTTTTT. Its translation: CASSSGTANTGELFF.

The chain links TRBV18 to TRBJ2-7, with TRBD1 matching 10 bases. The J segment lost 7 bases and the V segment lost 1 base, leaving 10 bases of the junction unmatched. The CDR3 length is 16 residues. CDR1 is KGHSH and CDR2 is LQKENI in the germline V gene. The CDR3, as DNA: TGTGCCAGCTCACCACTGGAAGGGACAGGGGTCTTTGAGCAGTACTTC. Translation gives CASSPLEGTGVFEQYF.

This chain joins TRBV28 and TRBJ2-7; maybe TRBD1 (6 bases). This CDR3 region has 15 residues. In germline, CDR1 is MDHEN, CDR2 SYDVKM. V was clipped by 7 bases and J by 3 bases, with 19 bases between them. CDR3 region: CASITVRDTYYEQYF. In DNA form, the CDR3 reads TGTGCCAGCATCACAGTCCGGGACACCTACTACGAGCAGTACTTC.

The genes are TRBV5-6 and TRBJ2-2; D perhaps matches TRBD1 (6 bases). Germline CDR1 SGHDT, CDR2 YYEEEE. V lost 5 bases to trimming and J lost 6 bases, with 17 bases between them. There are 15 residues in the CDR3. CDR3 amino acids: CASSWDISAPGELFF. The CDR3 DNA follows: TGTGCCAGCAGTTGGGACATTTCAGCCCCCGGGGAGCTGTTTTTT. Filled out from reference TRBV5-6 and TRBJ2-2, the complete variable domain reads DAGVTQSPTHLIKTRGQQVTLRCSPKSGHDTVSWYQQALGQGPQFIFQYYEEEERQRGNFPDRFSGHQFPNYSSELNVNALLLGDSALYLCASSWDISAPGELFFGEGSRLTVL.

This chain joins TRBV6-6 and TRBJ1-5; D gene unclear. Germline CDR1 is MNHNY and CDR2 is SVGAGI (reference sequence). The CDR3 extends over 15 amino acids. Trimming took 5 bases from V and 0 from J, leaving 11 bases between them. The CDR3 nucleotides are TGTGCCAGCAGTGGAGGGTTACTTAGCAATCAGCCCCAGCATTTT. This codes for CASSGGLLSNQPQHF.

The J gene is TRBJ2-2, the V gene TRBV19, with D possibly matching TRBD1 (6 bases). The CDR3 covers 15 residues. Trimming pared 10 bases from V and 3 bases from J, leaving 18 bases between. In germline, CDR1 is LNHDA, CDR2 SQIVND (reference sequence). CDR3 amino acids: CATKTGHKDTGELFF. CDR3 DNA: TGTGCCACAAAGACAGGCCACAAAGACACCGGGGAGCTGTTTTTT.

V usage is TRBV10-3 and J usage is TRBJ2-3, with D possibly matching TRBD2 (6 bases). Germline V gene sequence: CDR1 ENHRY, CDR2 SYGVKD. This CDR3 region has 12 residues. Trimming removed 8 bases at V and 4 bases at J, with 10 bases between. The chain's CDR3 is CAIGLHSDTQYF. Written as DNA, the CDR3 is TGTGCCATCGGACTACATTCAGATACGCAGTATTTT.

The chain employs TRBV10-1 and TRBJ2-1, with D possibly matching TRBD1 (5 bases). CDR1 and CDR2 (germline): WNHNN, SYGVQD (reference sequence). V was clipped by 3 bases and J by 0 bases, with 15 bases between them. The CDR3 sequence is 17 residues long. The CDR3 is CASSDKTGIGSYNEQFF. The CDR3 nucleotides read TGCGCCAGCAGTGATAAAACAGGTATCGGCTCCTACAATGAGCAGTTCTTC.

The chain has TRBV5-6 and TRBJ2-7, with 7 bases aligning to TRBD1. CDR1 and CDR2 from the germline V gene are SGHDT and YYEEEE. The J segment lost 1 base and the V segment lost 2 bases, leaving 6 bases of the junction unmatched. The CDR3 totals 15 residues. CDR3: CASSFRGRGSYEQYF. In DNA, the CDR3 is TGTGCCAGCAGCTTTAGGGGGCGCGGGTCCTACGAGCAGTACTTC.